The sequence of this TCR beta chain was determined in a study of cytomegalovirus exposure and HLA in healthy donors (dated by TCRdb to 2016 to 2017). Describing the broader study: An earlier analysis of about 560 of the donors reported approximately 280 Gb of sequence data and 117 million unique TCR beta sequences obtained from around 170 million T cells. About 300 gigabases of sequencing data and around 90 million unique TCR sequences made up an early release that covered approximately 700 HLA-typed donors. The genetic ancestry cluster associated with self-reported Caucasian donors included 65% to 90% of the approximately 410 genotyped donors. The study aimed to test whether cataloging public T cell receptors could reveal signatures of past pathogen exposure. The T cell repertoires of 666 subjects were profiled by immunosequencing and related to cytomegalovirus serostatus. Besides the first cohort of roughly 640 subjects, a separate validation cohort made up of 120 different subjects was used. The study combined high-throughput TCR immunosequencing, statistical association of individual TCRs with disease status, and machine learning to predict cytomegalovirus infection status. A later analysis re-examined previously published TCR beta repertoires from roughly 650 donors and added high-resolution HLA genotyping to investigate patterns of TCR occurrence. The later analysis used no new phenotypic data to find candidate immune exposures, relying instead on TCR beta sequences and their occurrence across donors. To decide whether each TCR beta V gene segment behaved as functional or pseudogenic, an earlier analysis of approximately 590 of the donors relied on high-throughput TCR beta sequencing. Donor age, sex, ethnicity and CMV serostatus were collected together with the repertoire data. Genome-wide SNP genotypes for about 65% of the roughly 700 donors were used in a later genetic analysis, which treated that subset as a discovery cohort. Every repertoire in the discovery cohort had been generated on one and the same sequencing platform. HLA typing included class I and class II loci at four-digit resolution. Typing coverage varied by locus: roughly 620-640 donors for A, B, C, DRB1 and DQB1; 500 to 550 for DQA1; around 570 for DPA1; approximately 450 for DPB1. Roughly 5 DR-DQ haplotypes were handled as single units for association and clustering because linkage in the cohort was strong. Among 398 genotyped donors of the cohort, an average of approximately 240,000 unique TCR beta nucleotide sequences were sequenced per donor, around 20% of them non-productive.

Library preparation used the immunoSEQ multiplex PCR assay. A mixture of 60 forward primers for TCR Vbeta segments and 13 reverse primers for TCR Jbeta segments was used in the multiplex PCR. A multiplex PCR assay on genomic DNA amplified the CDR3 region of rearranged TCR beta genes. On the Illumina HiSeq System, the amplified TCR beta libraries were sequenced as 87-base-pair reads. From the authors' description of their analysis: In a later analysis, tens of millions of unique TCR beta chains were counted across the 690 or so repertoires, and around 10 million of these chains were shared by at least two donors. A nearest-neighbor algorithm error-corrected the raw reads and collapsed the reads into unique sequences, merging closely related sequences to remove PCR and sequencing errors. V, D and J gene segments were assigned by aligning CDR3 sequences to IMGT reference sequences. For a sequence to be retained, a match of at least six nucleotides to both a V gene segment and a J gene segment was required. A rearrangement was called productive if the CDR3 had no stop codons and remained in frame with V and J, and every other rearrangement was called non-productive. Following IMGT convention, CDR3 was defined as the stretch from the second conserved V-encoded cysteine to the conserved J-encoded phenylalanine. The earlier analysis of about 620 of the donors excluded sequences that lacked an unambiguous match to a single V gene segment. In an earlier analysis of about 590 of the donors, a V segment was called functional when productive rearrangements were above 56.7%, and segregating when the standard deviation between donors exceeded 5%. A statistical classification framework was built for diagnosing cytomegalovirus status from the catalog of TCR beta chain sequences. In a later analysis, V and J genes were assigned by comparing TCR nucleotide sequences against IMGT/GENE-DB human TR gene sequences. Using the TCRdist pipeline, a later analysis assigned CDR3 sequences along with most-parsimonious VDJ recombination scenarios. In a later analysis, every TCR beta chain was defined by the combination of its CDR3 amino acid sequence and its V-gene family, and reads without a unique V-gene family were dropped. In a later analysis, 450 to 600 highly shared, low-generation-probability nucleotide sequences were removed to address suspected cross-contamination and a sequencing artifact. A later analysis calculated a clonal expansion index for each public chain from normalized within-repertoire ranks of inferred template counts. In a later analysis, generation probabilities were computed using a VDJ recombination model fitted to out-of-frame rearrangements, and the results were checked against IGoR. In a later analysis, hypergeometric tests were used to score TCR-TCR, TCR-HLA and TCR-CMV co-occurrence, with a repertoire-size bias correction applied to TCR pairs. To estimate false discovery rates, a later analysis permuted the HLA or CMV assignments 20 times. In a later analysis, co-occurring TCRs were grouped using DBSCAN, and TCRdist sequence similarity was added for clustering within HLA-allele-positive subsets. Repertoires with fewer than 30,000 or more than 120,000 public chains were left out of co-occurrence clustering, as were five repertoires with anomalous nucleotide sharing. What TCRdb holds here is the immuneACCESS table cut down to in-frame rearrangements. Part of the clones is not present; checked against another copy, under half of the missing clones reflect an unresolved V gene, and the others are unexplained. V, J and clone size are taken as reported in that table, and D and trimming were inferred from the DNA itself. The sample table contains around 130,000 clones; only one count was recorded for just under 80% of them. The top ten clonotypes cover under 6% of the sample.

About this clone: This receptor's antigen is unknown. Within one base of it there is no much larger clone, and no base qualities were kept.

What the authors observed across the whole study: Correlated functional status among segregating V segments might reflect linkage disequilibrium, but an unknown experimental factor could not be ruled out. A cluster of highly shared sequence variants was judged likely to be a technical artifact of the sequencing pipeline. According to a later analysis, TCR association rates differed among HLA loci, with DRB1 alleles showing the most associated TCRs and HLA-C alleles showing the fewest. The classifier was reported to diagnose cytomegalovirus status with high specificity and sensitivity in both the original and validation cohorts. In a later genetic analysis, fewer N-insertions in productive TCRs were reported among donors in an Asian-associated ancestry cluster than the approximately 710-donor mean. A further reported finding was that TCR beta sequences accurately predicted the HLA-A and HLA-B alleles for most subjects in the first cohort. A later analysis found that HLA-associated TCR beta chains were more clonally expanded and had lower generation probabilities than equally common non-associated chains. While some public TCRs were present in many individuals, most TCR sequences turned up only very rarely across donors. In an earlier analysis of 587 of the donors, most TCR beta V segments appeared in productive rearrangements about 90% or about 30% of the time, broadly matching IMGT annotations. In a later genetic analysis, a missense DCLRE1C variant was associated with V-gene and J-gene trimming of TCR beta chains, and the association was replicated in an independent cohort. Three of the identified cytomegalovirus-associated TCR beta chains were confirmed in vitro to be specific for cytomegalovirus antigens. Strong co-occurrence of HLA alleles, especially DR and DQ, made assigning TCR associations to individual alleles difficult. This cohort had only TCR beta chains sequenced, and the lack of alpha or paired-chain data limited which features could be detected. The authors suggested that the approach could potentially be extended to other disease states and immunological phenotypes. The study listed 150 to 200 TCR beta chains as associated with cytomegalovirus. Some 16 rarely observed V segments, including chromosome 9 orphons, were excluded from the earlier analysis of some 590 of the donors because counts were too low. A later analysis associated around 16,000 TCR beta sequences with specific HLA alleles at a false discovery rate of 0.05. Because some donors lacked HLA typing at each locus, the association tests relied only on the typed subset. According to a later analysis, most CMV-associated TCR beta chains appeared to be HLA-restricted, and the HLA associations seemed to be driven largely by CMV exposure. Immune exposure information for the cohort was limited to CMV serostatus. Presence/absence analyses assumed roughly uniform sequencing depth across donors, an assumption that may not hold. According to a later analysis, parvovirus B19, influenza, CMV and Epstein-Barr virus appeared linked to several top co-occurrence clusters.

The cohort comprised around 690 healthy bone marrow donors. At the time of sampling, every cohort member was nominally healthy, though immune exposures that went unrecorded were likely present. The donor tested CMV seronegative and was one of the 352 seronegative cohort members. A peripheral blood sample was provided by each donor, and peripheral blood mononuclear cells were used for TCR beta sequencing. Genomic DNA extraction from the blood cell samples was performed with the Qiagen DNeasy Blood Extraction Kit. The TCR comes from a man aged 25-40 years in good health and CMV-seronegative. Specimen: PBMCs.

Here is the DNA: TGTGCCAGCAGTTACCCCAGAGGGACTGAAGCTTTCTTT. It is translated as CASSYPRGTEAFF. This chain is built from TRBV6-5 and TRBJ1-1; the D gene remains uncertain. CDR1 and CDR2 were assigned from the germline V gene as MNHEY and SVGAGI. V loses 2 bases, J loses 5 bases, and the germline ends lie 9 bases apart. The CDR3 starts with the cysteine, ends with the phenylalanine, and has 13 residues. Just the 39-base CDR3 DNA is kept, in frame starting at base 1.